What follows are 22 T cell receptor beta chains derived from one specimen sequenced in a study of T cell responses to AZD1222 COVID-19 vaccine. Clones were sequenced by immunoSEQ multiplex PCR, and TCRdb holds only the in-frame ones, with some missing. The table shows around 160,000 clones, with 75% to 90% occurring only once. The sequenced sample was peripheral blood, obtained on day 0 of MenACWY control vaccination. Source of these receptors: an adult in good health.

This clone was counted once. The chain employs TRBV6-4 and TRBJ2-2, with no clear D. The CDR3 is 13 amino acids. Trimming took off 3 bases at V and 0 bases at J, with 2 bases between the two ends. CDR1 MRHNA and CDR2 SNTAGT come from the germline V gene. Written as DNA, the CDR3 is TGTGCCAGCAGTGAAGCGAACACCGGGGAGCTGTTTTTT. This gives the protein CASSEANTGELFF.

J is TRBJ1-4 and V is TRBV12-3 or TRBV12-4, with a weak D call TRBD1 (5 bases). This CDR3 comprises 13 residues. Trimming stripped 5 bases from V and 8 bases from J, with 12 bases between. The CDR3 nucleotides read TGTGCCAGCAGTCCCGACAGCCGGGAAAAACTGTTTTTT. Its translation is CASSPDSREKLFF.

V is TRBV6-1 and J is TRBJ1-1; 10 nucleotides align to TRBD1. The CDR3 consists of 18 residues. Germline V CDR1 and CDR2: MNHNS, SASEGT. The junction had 11 bases not matched to a gene; V was cut back by 0 bases and J by 4 bases. CDR3 sequence: CASSEAVRDRGYGTEAFF. In nucleotides, the CDR3 is TGTGCCAGCAGTGAAGCAGTCCGGGACAGGGGTTACGGCACTGAAGCTTTCTTT.

J is TRBJ1-1 and V is TRBV19; possibly TRBD1 for D (6 bases). Trimming cost V 6 bases and J 0 bases, with 11 bases left between them. The germline gives CDR1 LNHDA, CDR2 SQIVND (reference sequence). The CDR3 has 14 residues. CDR3 in DNA: TGTGCCAGTAGCTGGACAGATATGAACACTGAAGCTTTCTTT. Translation: CASSWTDMNTEAFF.

The chain employs TRBV29-1 and TRBJ2-5, with D unresolved. The V end lost 0 bases, the J end lost 1 base, and 6 bases lay between the germline ends. CDR3 length equals 13 residues. Germline CDR1 and CDR2: SQVTM and ANQGSEA. CDR3 loop: CSVEELGQETQYF. The CDR3 DNA sequence: TGCAGCGTTGAAGAGTTGGGCCAAGAGACCCAGTACTTC.

The V and J genes are TRBV5-1 and TRBJ1-2, with a tentative D call TRBD1 (5 bases). Trimming shortened V by 2 bases and J by 4 bases, and 12 bases separated the two germline ends. Germline assignment: CDR1 SGHRS and CDR2 YFSETQ. CDR3 length: 14 residues. The CDR3 bases are TGCGCCAGCAGCTTCTCGGAGGGGTCCTATGGCTACACCTTC. Encoded protein: CASSFSEGSYGYTF.

The chain has TRBV11-2 and TRBJ1-4; no clear D gene. Trimming took 3 bases from V and 3 from J, leaving 8 bases between them. The CDR3 is 14 amino acids. Germline assignment: CDR1 SGHAT and CDR2 FQNNGV. CDR3 bases: TGTGCCAGCAGCTTTTCGCAGGCTAATGAAAAACTGTTTTTT. As protein: CASSFSQANEKLFF.

Note on this clone: A junction end diverges from the germline sequence, so it may reflect a read error. The V gene is TRBV2, the J gene TRBJ1-5, with 8 bases lining up with TRBD1. CDR1 is SNHLY, CDR2 FYNNEI, per germline. The CDR3 sequence is 14 residues long. CDR3 coding DNA: TGTGCCAGCAGGGAAGGACAGGGCGGCCAGCCCCAGCATTTT. It translates to CASREGQGGQPQHF.

This clone has more than one count but fewer than ten. This chain joins TRBV19 and TRBJ1-5; 8 bases align to TRBD1. The CDR3 sequence is 13 residues long. Germline assignment: CDR1 LNHDA and CDR2 SQIVND (reference sequence). The junction had 8 bases not matched to a gene; V was cut back by 10 bases and J by 6 bases. In DNA form, the CDR3 reads TGTGCCACCGATCAGGGGGCCTTTCAGCCCCAGCATTTT. Protein product: CATDQGAFQPQHF.

The chain uses TRBV2 and TRBJ2-3; D is perhaps TRBD2 (6 bases). The germline V gene has CDR1 SNHLY and CDR2 FYNNEI. The V and J ends lost 6 bases and 5 bases respectively, with 15 bases between them. This CDR3 is 14 amino acids long. CDR3 protein: CASSPGGVVDTQYF. The CDR3 DNA is TGTGCCAGCAGCCCCGGGGGAGTTGTAGATACGCAGTATTTT.

The chain recombines TRBV10-1 with TRBJ1-4, with a tentative D call TRBD1 (6 bases). The V gene's germline CDR1 is WNHNN and CDR2 SYGVQD (reference sequence). With 4 bases removed from V and 0 bases from J, the gap between germline ends came to 15 bases. The CDR3 sequence is 17 residues long. CDR3 residues: CASSGQGTSATNEKLFF. CDR3 nucleotides: TGCGCCAGCAGTGGGCAGGGGACAAGCGCAACTAATGAAAAACTGTTTTTT.

V gene TRBV11-2 combines with J gene TRBJ1-3; TRBD1 is a possible D gene (6 bases). Trimming pared 2 bases from V and 3 bases from J, leaving 11 bases between. The CDR3 totals 15 residues. The germline gives CDR1 SGHAT, CDR2 FQNNGV. CDR3: CASSLMGASGNTIYF. CDR3 nucleotide sequence: TGTGCCAGCAGCTTAATGGGGGCTAGTGGAAACACCATATATTTT.

The V call is TRBV3-1 (or the pseudogene TRBV3-2), the J call TRBJ2-7, with 8 bases fitting TRBD2. V lost 3 bases and J lost 5; bases outside the gene matches: 3. CDR3 size: 13 residues. Germline lookup yields CDR1 LGHDT and CDR2 YNNKEL (reference sequence). The CDR3 loop is CASSHGGADEQYF. In nucleotides, the CDR3 is TGTGCCAGCAGCCACGGGGGGGCGGACGAGCAGTACTTC.

J is TRBJ1-1 and V is TRBV19; D is ambiguous. Germline V lookup: CDR1 LNHDA, CDR2 SQIVND (reference sequence). Trimming shortened V by 1 base and J by 0 bases, and 9 bases separated the two germline ends. The CDR3 runs 15 residues. CDR3 in amino acids: CASSIVGRVNTEAFF. The CDR3 coding sequence is TGTGCCAGTAGTATAGTTGGACGGGTGAACACTGAAGCTTTCTTT.

CDR3 protein: CASSASSGVKTDTQYF. DNA for the CDR3: TGTGCCAGCAGTGCGTCTTCGGGGGTTAAGACAGATACGCAGTATTTT. This sequence joins TRBV6-1 and TRBJ2-3; D might be TRBD2 (6 bases). The CDR3 sequence is 16 residues long. Per the germline V gene, CDR1 is MNHNS and CDR2 is SASEGT. Between the trimmed V and J ends, which lost 4 bases and 3 bases, there was a span of 17 bases.

The rearrangement joins TRBV2 to TRBJ2-1; 10 bases line up with TRBD2. The junction had 10 bases not matched to a gene; V was cut back by 11 bases and J by 0 bases. CDR1 SNHLY and CDR2 FYNNEI come from the germline V gene. CDR3 length: 16 residues. The CDR3 loop is CASLLPSGGSYNEQFF. Here the CDR3 DNA reads TGTGCCTCCCTTCTCCCTAGCGGGGGCTCCTACAATGAGCAGTTCTTC.

The table lists this clone with a few counts. The V call is TRBV5-6, the J call TRBJ1-3; unclear D gene. V lost 0 bases and J lost 0, with 7 bases in between. The CDR3 runs to 15 residues. Germline lookup yields CDR1 SGHDT and CDR2 YYEEEE. In DNA form, the CDR3 reads TGTGCCAGCAGCTTGGACGGAGGCTCTGGAAACACCATATATTTT. Its protein product is CASSLDGGSGNTIYF.

The chain has TRBV28 and TRBJ1-2; D uncertain. This CDR3 has 12 residues. Germline CDR1 MDHEN, CDR2 SYDVKM. V dropped 2 bases and J dropped 7 bases, with 8 bases sitting between them. CDR3 sequence (DNA): TGTGCCAGCAGTTTAGGCTCCCCTGGCTACACCTTC. Translated, it gives CASSLGSPGYTF.

V usage is TRBV19 and J usage is TRBJ2-6; 10 nucleotides align to TRBD1. The length of the CDR3 is 17 residues. V gave up 7 bases and J gave up 3 bases; unmatched junction bases: 9. From germline, CDR1 is LNHDA and CDR2 SQIVND (reference sequence). The DNA of the CDR3 is TGTGCCAGTATGGCGACAGGGGGCGCAAATGGGGCCAACGTCCTGACTTTC. Translated: CASMATGGANGANVLTF. Supplemented by reference TRBV19 and TRBJ2-6, the full variable domain reads DGGITQSPKYLFRKEGQNVTLSCEQNLNHDAMYWYRQDPGQGLRLIYYSQIVNDFQKGDIAEGYSVSREKKESFPLTVTSAQKNPTAFYLCASMATGGANGANVLTFGAGSRLTVL.

This clone appeared a few times. V and J are TRBV9 and TRBJ1-3; D possibly corresponds to TRBD1 (5 bases). CDR1 is SGDLS, CDR2 YYNGEE, per germline. CDR3 size: 14 residues. Trimming cost V 3 bases and J 5 bases, with 12 bases left between them. CDR3 coding DNA: TGTGCCAGCAGCGAAGGGACGGAAAGAAACACCATATATTTT. It is translated as CASSEGTERNTIYF.

The chain combines TRBV2 with TRBJ2-1, with D tentatively TRBD2 (5 bases). This CDR3 comprises 14 residues. Germline CDR1 SNHLY, CDR2 FYNNEI. Trimming shortened V by 4 bases and J by 6 bases, and 13 bases separated the two germline ends. CDR3 in amino acids: CASSVRTGFNEQFF. DNA of the CDR3: TGTGCCAGCAGTGTGCGTACGGGGTTCAATGAGCAGTTCTTC.

The chain combines TRBV19 with TRBJ1-6; D ambiguous. The CDR3 has 12 residues. Germline CDR1 is LNHDA and CDR2 is SQIVND (reference sequence). V was clipped by 7 bases and J by 13 bases, with 14 bases between them. This chain's CDR3 is CASKGNLSPLHF. The CDR3 DNA reads as TGTGCCAGTAAGGGAAATCTTTCCCCCCTCCACTTT.